This T cell receptor beta chain was found in a study of metastatic and nonmetastatic thyroid tumors. As for the study in general: Where malignant and benign thyroid patients were concerned, repertoires were compared across blood and tumor or nodule tissue.

Nobody among the patients had been given any treatment before thyroid surgery. The length of the CDR3 is 13 residues. Germline CDR1 LNHDA, CDR2 SQIVND (reference sequence). The V end was cut by 1 base, the J end by 3 bases, with 7 bases between. Many counts were recorded for this clone. With MiXCR, TCRdb reprocessed the PCR reads. Of about 69,000 clones listed, 14% were seen once; the top ten hold over 6.5%. Sequencing input: blood. The chain employs TRBV19 and TRBJ2-7, with D tentatively TRBD2 (5 bases). The TCR comes from a male donor with papillary thyroid cancer or a benign thyroid nodule (not recorded which). Some clones in this sample may be carry-over from other donors' samples. CDR3 loop: CASSIAEDYEQYF. Written as DNA, the CDR3 is TGTGCCAGTAGTATAGCGGAGGACTACGAGCAGTACTTC.